This T cell receptor (beta chain) is drawn from a study of control samples from healthy donors and cancer patients. Assay: immunoSEQ multiplex PCR; the TCRdb copy retains only in-frame clones and omits some. The table records about 150,000 clones, about 93% of them present only once. This CDR3 comprises 15 residues. Germline V gene sequence: CDR1 SGDLS, CDR2 YYNGEE. Trimming removed 0 bases at V and 1 base at J, with 8 bases between. The specimen sequenced was blood. The chain joins TRBV9 to TRBJ1-5, with TRBD1 as a possible D gene (6 bases). This sequence was found in a man aged 50 to 59 in good health. The CDR3 DNA sequence: TGTGCCAGCAGCGTAGACGGGACAAGCAATCAGCCCCAGCATTTT. Translating it yields CASSVDGTSNQPQHF.